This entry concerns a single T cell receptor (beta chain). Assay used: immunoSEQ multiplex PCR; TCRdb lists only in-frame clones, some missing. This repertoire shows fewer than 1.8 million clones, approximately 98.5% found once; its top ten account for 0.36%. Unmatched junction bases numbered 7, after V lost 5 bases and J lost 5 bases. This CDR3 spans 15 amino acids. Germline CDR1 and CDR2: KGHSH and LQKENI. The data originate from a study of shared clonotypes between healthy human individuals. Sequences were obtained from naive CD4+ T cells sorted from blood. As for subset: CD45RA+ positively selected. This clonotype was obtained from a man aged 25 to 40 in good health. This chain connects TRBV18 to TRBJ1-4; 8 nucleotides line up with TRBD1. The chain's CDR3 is CASSLGQGTNEKLFF. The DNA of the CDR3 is TGTGCCAGCTCATTAGGACAGGGCACCAATGAAAAACTGTTTTTT.